These 32 T cell receptor beta chains originate from one sample sequenced in a study of T cells expressing NK-cell markers. One entry per CDR3 protein, without DNA, is what TCRdb gives after re-calling the 5' RACE reads. This sample's table reports 200,000 to 300,000 distinct CDR3 sequences. Sequencing was carried out using blood T cells: a sorted CD56 or NKG2C T cell subset, CD4+ or CD8+ T cells, or bulk PBMC T cells (not recorded which). The receptor source for this set is a woman aged 18 to 75 in good health.

CDR3 protein: CASRRDGSSGANVLTF. The chain recombines TRBV6-2 or TRBV6-3 with TRBJ2-6. Germline values: CDR1 MNHEY, CDR2 SVGEGT. This CDR3 has 16 amino acids.

This sequence joins TRBV7-2 and TRBJ2-3; the TCRdb call, TRBD2, lacks DNA for checking. Germline values: CDR1 SGHTA, CDR2 FQGNSA. There are 14 residues in the CDR3. The CDR3 loop is CAAPLAGETDTQYF.

The chain couples TRBV28 to TRBJ2-4; checking the TCRdb D call of TRBD2 is not possible without DNA. The CDR3 length is 15 residues. Germline-derived CDR1 and CDR2 are MDHEN and SYDVKM. CDR3: CASSKGLAGVGIQYF.

The V and J genes are TRBV20-1 and TRBJ2-2. The germline CDR1 and CDR2 sequences are DFQATT and SNEGSKA (reference sequence). This CDR3 has 16 amino acids. The chain's CDR3 is CSANGWISGNTGELFF.

The gene calls are TRBV20-1 and TRBJ1-5; TCRdb's assignment of TRBD1 cannot be checked, as there is no DNA. The CDR3 extends over 15 amino acids. Germline CDR1 DFQATT, CDR2 SNEGSKA (reference sequence). The CDR3 loop reads CSASGGHHGNQPQHF.

The chain combines TRBV7-2 with TRBJ2-3. Germline lookup yields CDR1 SGHTA and CDR2 FQGNSA. The CDR3 has 12 residues. The CDR3 loop reads CASDGGTDTQYF. The whole variable domain, remainder taken from reference TRBV7-2 and TRBJ2-3, is GAGVSQSPSNKVTEKGKDVELRCDPISGHTALYWYRQSLGQGLEFLIYFQGNSAPDKSGLPSDRFSAERTGGSVSTLTIQRTQQEDSAVYLCASDGGTDTQYFGPGTRLTVL.

This chain links TRBV6-2 or TRBV6-3 with TRBJ1-1; there is no DNA to check the TCRdb D call of TRBD1. Germline V CDR1 and CDR2: MNHEY, SVGEGT. This CDR3 comprises 14 residues. CDR3 region: CASSKGGPNTEAFF.

The chain couples TRBV12-3 or TRBV12-4 to TRBJ2-2; the D call of TRBD2 rests on TCRdb alone, since no DNA is present to check it. This CDR3 has 15 residues. The CDR3 sequence is CASSTGGPGTGELFF.

The CDR3 sequence is CASSLTSGYGELFF. V gene TRBV4-3 combines with J gene TRBJ2-2. The germline gives CDR1 LGHNA, CDR2 YSLEER. The CDR3 has 14 residues.

The chain employs TRBV28 and TRBJ2-1; TCRdb names TRBD2, which stays unverified in the absence of DNA. The CDR3 consists of 15 residues. Germline assignment: CDR1 MDHEN and CDR2 SYDVKM. The CDR3 loop reads CASRLASGSYNEQFF.

The J gene is TRBJ1-5, the V gene TRBV20-1; the TCRdb call, TRBD1, lacks DNA for checking. CDR1 and CDR2 from the germline V gene are DFQATT and SNEGSKA (reference sequence). The CDR3 spans 14 residues. Here the CDR3 reads CSAGRGSSNQPQHF.

The rearrangement links TRBV20-1 to TRBJ2-1; TCRdb calls TRBD2, which cannot be checked without DNA. CDR1 and CDR2 (germline): DFQATT, SNEGSKA (reference sequence). There are 15 residues in the CDR3. The CDR3 reads CSARTPGTPYNEQFF.

The chain joins TRBV5-6 to TRBJ1-2. This CDR3 is built from 12 residues. Germline CDR1 is SGHDT and CDR2 is YYEEEE. CDR3 region: CASSWENRGYTF. Combining the CDR3 with reference TRBV5-6 and TRBJ1-2 gives the whole variable domain DAGVTQSPTHLIKTRGQQVTLRCSPKSGHDTVSWYQQALGQGPQFIFQYYEEEERQRGNFPDRFSGHQFPNYSSELNVNALLLGDSALYLCASSWENRGYTFGSGTRLTVV.

The chain couples TRBV20-1 to TRBJ1-5; without DNA, the TCRdb call of TRBD1 cannot be checked. This CDR3 has 13 residues. From germline, CDR1 is DFQATT and CDR2 SNEGSKA (reference sequence). The CDR3 loop is CSAPGDGYQPQHF.

CDR3 region: CASSDAYRGRGGEKQYF. The chain carries TRBV2 and TRBJ2-7; the D call from TCRdb, TRBD1, cannot be confirmed without DNA. Germline V CDR1 and CDR2: SNHLY, FYNNEI. The CDR3 is made up of 17 amino acids.

The chain couples TRBV20-1 to TRBJ2-7; TCRdb reports TRBD2, a call that lacks DNA to check it against. The CDR3 is made up of 14 amino acids. The germline CDR1 and CDR2 sequences are DFQATT and SNEGSKA (reference sequence). The chain's CDR3 is CSARGGKGSYEQYF.

The rearrangement uses TRBV5-5 and TRBJ2-3; TCRdb proposes TRBD2, but this gene call is untestable without DNA. Germline V gives CDR1 SGHKS, CDR2 YYEKEE (reference sequence). CDR3 size: 16 residues. The chain's CDR3 is CASRRGRLEPRDTQYF.

This chain uses TRBV7-2 with TRBJ2-2; checking the TCRdb D call of TRBD2 is not possible without DNA. The CDR3 loop spans 14 amino acids. CDR1 and CDR2 (germline): SGHTA, FQGNSA. The chain's CDR3 is CASSQGLAGGELFF.

The gene calls are TRBV9 and TRBJ1-4. The CDR3 runs to 15 residues. From germline, CDR1 is SGDLS and CDR2 YYNGEE. CDR3 in amino acids: CASSVADVGTEKLFF.

This chain joins TRBV6-1 and TRBJ2-2; absent DNA, TCRdb's TRBD1 call cannot be checked. The CDR3 runs 15 residues. Per the germline V gene, CDR1 is MNHNS and CDR2 is SASEGT. Here the CDR3 reads CASSKGQGVTGELFF.

The J gene is TRBJ2-3, the V gene TRBV6-1; as DNA is missing, the TRBD1 call by TCRdb cannot be tested. The CDR3 has 16 amino acids. Germline CDR1 MNHNS, CDR2 SASEGT. CDR3 protein: CASSRARQGAQDTQYF.

The chain joins TRBV20-1 to TRBJ2-7; TCRdb reports TRBD2, a call that lacks DNA to check it against. This CDR3 has 16 residues. Germline assignment: CDR1 DFQATT and CDR2 SNEGSKA (reference sequence). The CDR3 sequence: CSARNRQTSVTYEQYF.

The genes are TRBV5-1 and TRBJ2-1; TCRdb names TRBD2, which stays unverified in the absence of DNA. CDR1 is SGHRS and CDR2 is YFSETQ in the germline V gene. CDR3 length: 15 residues. The CDR3 here is CASSYGLAGWGEQFF.

This chain uses TRBV3-1 with TRBJ2-1; TCRdb reports TRBD2, a call that lacks DNA to check it against. Germline CDR1 reads LGHDT; CDR2 reads YNNKEL (reference sequence). The CDR3 is made up of 17 amino acids. CDR3 amino acids: CASSRRTWGTGYNEQFF.

The chain carries TRBV5-1 and TRBJ2-5; TCRdb calls TRBD2, which cannot be checked without DNA. The V gene's germline CDR1 is SGHRS and CDR2 YFSETQ. This CDR3 is 16 amino acids long. CDR3 loop: CASSSRELGRAETQYF. Using reference TRBV5-1 and TRBJ2-5 for the parts outside the CDR3, the full variable domain is KAGVTQTPRYLIKTRGQQVTLSCSPISGHRSVSWYQQTPGQGLQFLFEYFSETQRNKGNFPGRFSGRQFSNSRSEMNVSTLELGDSALYLCASSSRELGRAETQYFGPGTRLLVL.

V is TRBV12-3 or TRBV12-4 and J is TRBJ1-1. The CDR3 is made up of 13 amino acids. The CDR3 protein is CASSPIAPAEAFF.

V and J are TRBV30 and TRBJ1-1; the TCRdb D gene call, TRBD1, has no DNA to confirm it. Germline CDR1 and CDR2: GTSNPN and SVGIG (reference sequence). This CDR3 has 13 amino acids. The CDR3 reads CAWSDGDADGAFF. Full variable domain (rest looked up from reference TRBV30 and TRBJ1-1): SQTIHQWPATLVQPVGSPLSLECTVEGTSNPNLYWYRQAAGRGLQLLFYSVGIGQISSEVPQNLSASRPQDRQFILSSKKLLLSDSGFYLCAWSDGDADGAFFGQGTRLTVV.

The chain uses TRBV25-1 and TRBJ1-6; the D gene TCRdb calls, TRBD1, cannot be checked with no DNA. Germline CDR1 and CDR2: MGHDK and SYGVNS. The CDR3 is 13 residues long. This CDR3 is CASIGLGNSPLHF.

V and J are TRBV5-1 and TRBJ2-1; TCRdb names TRBD2, which stays unverified in the absence of DNA. This CDR3 spans 15 amino acids. CDR1 is SGHRS, CDR2 YFSETQ, per germline. This CDR3 is CASSTTSGPYNEQFF.

The J gene is TRBJ2-1, the V gene TRBV5-1; TCRdb's assignment of TRBD2 cannot be checked, as there is no DNA. This CDR3 comprises 15 residues. Germline V gene lookup returns CDR1 SGHRS and CDR2 YFSETQ. CDR3 protein: CASSLGGISGSFQFF.

V is TRBV9 and J is TRBJ2-2. This CDR3 is 14 amino acids long. Germline V gene sequence: CDR1 SGDLS, CDR2 YYNGEE. The CDR3 spells CASSKVAITGELFF.

This chain links TRBV5-1 with TRBJ2-2; TCRdb proposes TRBD1, but this gene call is untestable without DNA. The CDR3 contains 17 residues. Germline-derived CDR1 and CDR2 are SGHRS and YFSETQ. This CDR3 reads CASSAARGARNTGELFF.